This TCR beta chain derives from a study of T cell clones after liver transplantation. Turning to the study itself: Third-party-reactive TCRbeta sequences from pre-transplant mixed lymphocyte reactions served as antigen-independent comparators. Draws occurred before transplant, before withdrawal, and after complete or failed withdrawal.

Generated by immunoSEQ multiplex PCR, the TCRdb table keeps only in-frame clones and is missing some. Of tens of thousands of clones listed, 82% are singletons. With 2 bases clipped from V and 6 bases from J, the junction kept 5 bases outside the gene matches. Germline lookup yields CDR1 SGHTA and CDR2 FQGTGA. This CDR3 region has 16 residues. Sequenced material: CD4+ T cells from blood, taken 46 months after liver transplant. This receptor was taken from a human patient who received a liver transplant. Some T cells may arise from the graft donor. This chain uses TRBV7-3 with TRBJ2-2, with TRBD2 identical over 11 bases. CDR3 nucleotide sequence: TGTGCCAGCAGCTTATTGATAGCGGGAGGGGCCGGGGAGCTGTTTTTT. This sequence encodes CASSLLIAGGAGELFF.